Listed below are T cell receptor beta chains from one sample, sequenced in a study of control samples from healthy donors and cancer patients. Clones were sequenced by immunoSEQ multiplex PCR, and TCRdb holds only the in-frame ones, with some missing. The table has about 98,000 clones, roughly three quarters seen once. The sample was blood. The receptors come from a woman aged 25 to 45 in good health. Each CDR3 is given with its conserved first and last residue. The order of the fields is J gene, D gene, V gene, clone size, CDR3 protein, CDR3 DNA. The D gene is left open where the match is weak. Where a row states a size, it is once, few, many or the class of an expanded clone; other rows omit it.

TRBJ2-5 | . | TRBV7-9 | few | CASSPTASQETQYF | TGTGCCAGCAGCCCGACGGCGAGCCAAGAGACCCAGTACTTC
TRBJ2-3 | . | TRBV6-2/TRBV6-3 | . | CASSYGDTQYF | TGTGCCAGCAGTTACGGAGATACGCAGTATTTT
TRBJ1-1 | . | TRBV6-2/TRBV6-3 | once | CASSYSYTEAFF | TGTGCCAGCAGTTACTCGTACACTGAAGCTTTCTTT
TRBJ1-2 | TRBD1 | TRBV27 | . | CASRLTGTGGSNYGYTF | TGTGCCAGCAGGCTCACCGGGACAGGGGGTAGTAACTATGGCTACACCTTC
TRBJ2-2 | . | TRBV29-1 | . | CSVEEFGGNTGELFF | TGCAGCGTTGAAGAGTTCGGGGGGAACACCGGGGAGCTGTTTTTT
TRBJ2-3 | . | TRBV11-3 | . | CASSLGRASDTQYF | TGTGCCAGCAGCTTGGGTCGGGCATCCGATACGCAGTATTTT
TRBJ1-1 | . | TRBV9 | . | CASSVEDRHTEAFF | TGTGCCAGCAGCGTAGAAGACAGGCACACTGAAGCTTTCTTT
TRBJ2-2 | . | TRBV19 | . | CASSITGRKAGELFF | TGTGCCAGTAGTATAACAGGGAGGAAGGCTGGGGAGCTGTTTTTT
TRBJ1-1 | . | TRBV5-1 | . | CASSLGVGTEAFF | TGCGCCAGCAGCTTGGGGGTGGGAACTGAAGCTTTCTTT
TRBJ1-2 | . | TRBV5-5 | . | CASSWERGHGYTF | TGTGCCAGCAGCTGGGAGAGGGGACACGGCTACACCTTC
TRBJ1-2 | . | TRBV6-5 | . | CASTNRDELHNGYTF | TGTGCCAGCACAAACCGGGACGAACTCCACAATGGCTACACCTTC
TRBJ1-1 | TRBD1 | TRBV30 | . | CAWSLGTGNTEAFF | TGTGCCTGGAGTCTCGGGACAGGGAACACTGAAGCTTTCTTT
TRBJ1-1 | . | TRBV10-3 | . | CATGGRVNTEAFF | TGTGCCACCGGGGGCAGGGTGAACACTGAAGCTTTCTTT
TRBJ2-7 | . | TRBV5-6 | few | CASSFDGPYEQYF | TGTGCCAGCAGCTTCGACGGGCCCTACGAGCAGTACTTC
TRBJ2-3 | TRBD1 | TRBV5-4 | . | CASSYEQGAQGDTQYF | TGTGCCAGCAGCTACGAACAGGGGGCGCAGGGAGATACGCAGTATTTT
TRBJ1-1 | . | TRBV5-6 | few | CASSDFSTEAFF | TGTGCCAGCAGCGATTTCTCGACAGAAGCTTTCTTT
TRBJ1-3 | . | TRBV4-2 | . | CASSPGSGNTIYF | TGTGCCAGCAGCCCGGGATCTGGAAACACCATATATTTT
TRBJ2-7 | . | TRBV7-2 | . | CASSSSGQLPTYEQYF | TGTGCCAGCAGTTCATCTGGACAGCTACCTACCTACGAGCAGTACTTC
TRBJ2-3 | TRBD1 | TRBV27 | . | CASSPPGQGAGTDTQYF | TGTGCCAGCAGTCCGCCGGGACAGGGGGCGGGCACAGATACGCAGTATTTT
TRBJ1-1 | . | TRBV5-6 | . | CASSQEGRTEAFF | TGTGCCAGCAGCCAAGAGGGCCGGACTGAAGCTTTCTTT
TRBJ1-2 | TRBD1 | TRBV6-6 | . | CASSFPGQELPAF | TGTGCCAGCAGTTTTCCGGGACAGGAACTCCCCGCCTTC
TRBJ1-3 | . | TRBV9 | once | CASSVAARGYSGNTIYF | TGTGCCAGCAGCGTAGCCGCCAGGGGATACTCTGGAAACACCATATATTTT
TRBJ1-4 | . | TRBV19 | once | CASSRFGEKLFF | TGTGCCAGTAGCCGGTTCGGAGAAAAACTGTTTTTT